The 32 T cell receptor beta chains below all came from one sample that was sequenced in a study of CD4 and CD8 cells across lung adenocarcinoma regions. Each CDR3 protein gets one entry after TCRdb re-called the PCR reads with MiXCR. Among 16,000 or so distinct CDR3 sequences listed, about half were seen once. The sample consisted of CD8+ T cells from the center of a lung tumor. These receptors were taken from a female donor with lung adenocarcinoma. The CD4 and CD8 labels of this study may be unreliable.

J is TRBJ1-1 and V is TRBV27, with a tentative D call TRBD1 (5 bases). Trimming removed 3 bases at V and 1 base at J, with 12 bases between. CDR1 is MNHEY and CDR2 is SMNVEV in the germline V gene (reference sequence). This CDR3 is built from 15 residues. CDR3 sequence reads: CASSLVGTANTEAFF. In nucleotides, the CDR3 is TGTGCCAGCAGTTTGGTGGGGACGGCGAACACTGAAGCTTTCTTT.

The chain uses TRBV6-1 and TRBJ2-5; the match to TRBD2 covers 7 bases. The last part of the DNA fits TRBJ2-7 better; the J call may be wrong. The CDR3 runs 13 residues. Germline CDR1 MNHNS, CDR2 SASEGT. The CDR3 nucleotides are TGTGCCAGCAGGAATGGGGGGGCCTACGAGCAGTACTTC. Its translation: CASRNGGAYEQYF.

This clonotype was recorded a few times. J is TRBJ2-1 and V is TRBV11-3; 10 nucleotides match TRBD2. With 6 bases clipped from V and 7 bases from J, the junction kept 6 bases outside the gene matches. Germline CDR1 is SGHNT and CDR2 is YENEEA. The CDR3 has 14 residues. The CDR3 bases are TGTGCCAGCAGAGCGGGGGGGTTAAAAAATGAGCAGTTCTTC. Its protein product is CASRAGGLKNEQFF.

This chain connects TRBV11-2 to TRBJ2-1; D is uncertain. Trimming stripped 5 bases from V and 4 bases from J, with 6 bases between. The CDR3 covers 12 residues. From germline, CDR1 is SGHAT and CDR2 FQNNGV. In DNA, the CDR3 is TGTGCCAGCAGCCGCGCGTACAATGAGCAGTTCTTC. This sequence encodes CASSRAYNEQFF.

This chain connects TRBV6-1 to TRBJ2-7, with a tentative D call TRBD1 (5 bases). CDR1 and CDR2 (germline): MNHNS, SASEGT. V lost 4 bases, J lost 0 bases, and 13 bases lay in between. The CDR3 contains 15 residues. The CDR3 nucleotides read TGTGCCAGCAGTGGTGGACACGGCACCTCCTACGAGCAGTACTTC. It translates to CASSGGHGTSYEQYF.

V usage is TRBV6-1 and J usage is TRBJ2-3, with 14 bases fitting TRBD2. The CDR3 extends over 17 amino acids. J gave up 3 bases and V 3 bases, and 5 bases lay outside the gene matches. CDR1 and CDR2 from the germline V gene are MNHNS and SASEGT. Here the CDR3 reads CASSEGTSGRVTDTQYF. DNA for the CDR3: TGTGCCAGCAGTGAGGGGACTAGCGGGAGAGTGACAGATACGCAGTATTTT.

The J gene is TRBJ1-1, the V gene TRBV7-2, with a tentative D call TRBD1 (6 bases). Germline CDR1 reads SGHTA; CDR2 reads FQGNSA. CDR3 length: 14 residues. V lost 4 bases to trimming and J lost 4 bases, with 13 bases between them. This chain's CDR3 is CASSSTRGFTEAFF. DNA for the CDR3: TGTGCCAGCAGCTCAACCAGGGGTTTCACTGAAGCTTTCTTT.

The gene calls are TRBV27 and TRBJ2-4, with D perhaps TRBD2 (6 bases). Germline V gene data show CDR1 as MNHEY and CDR2 as SMNVEV (reference sequence). The CDR3 has 16 amino acids. The CDR3 DNA reads as TGTGCGAGCCGCTTAGTGGCGCGGGGAGCCACAGACACGCAGTACTTC. This gives the protein CASRLVARGATDTQYF.

The CDR3 is CASSATDNSPLHF. The CDR3 DNA is TGTGCCAGCAGTGCGACGGACAATTCACCCCTCCACTTT. This rearrangement joins TRBV6-1 to TRBJ1-6; D is ambiguous. V shed 4 bases and J shed 7 bases, with 8 bases lying between them. This CDR3 comprises 13 residues. Germline assignment: CDR1 MNHNS and CDR2 SASEGT.

The chain combines TRBV10-1 with TRBJ2-5, with D perhaps matching TRBD1 or TRBD2 (7 bases each). The CDR3 sequence is 14 residues long. Trimming took off 0 bases at V and 11 bases at J, with 16 bases between the two ends. Germline V gene data show CDR1 as WNHNN and CDR2 as SYGVQD (reference sequence). This CDR3 is CASSESGQAGEQYF. The CDR3 coding sequence is TGCGCCAGCAGTGAGTCAGGACAGGCGGGAGAGCAGTACTTC.

The chain carries TRBV6-1 and TRBJ2-3, with 8 positions matching TRBD1. The CDR3 sequence is 14 residues long. Germline values: CDR1 MNHNS, CDR2 SASEGT. J gave up 3 bases and V 6 bases, and 5 bases lay outside the gene matches. CDR3 sequence (DNA): TGTGCCAGCAGGGTTGGGACAGGTACAGATACGCAGTATTTT. It translates to CASRVGTGTDTQYF.

The chain has TRBV6-1 and TRBJ1-1; 9 bases are shared with TRBD1. CDR1 and CDR2 (germline): MNHNS, SASEGT. CDR3 size: 13 residues. The trim removed 8 bases at V and 6 bases at J, leaving 7 bases unmatched. The CDR3 spells CASSGTGRSEAFF. CDR3 DNA: TGTGCCAGCTCCGGGACAGGGCGATCTGAAGCTTTCTTT.

This clonotype was observed a few times. V gene TRBV7-2 combines with J gene TRBJ1-2; D is unclear. Trimming cost V 4 bases and J 4 bases, with 10 bases left between them. CDR3 length: 13 amino acids. Germline lookup yields CDR1 SGHTA and CDR2 FQGNSA. The CDR3 DNA is TGTGCCAGCAGCTCGAGAGGAATCTATGGCTACACCTTC. This gives the protein CASSSRGIYGYTF.

The CDR3 sequence is CASSLGEGSGSTRNTQYF. The CDR3 bases are TGTGCCAGCAGCTTGGGCGAGGGGAGCGGGAGTACTAGGAATACGCAGTATTTT. V usage is TRBV7-2 and J usage is TRBJ2-3, with 8 bases aligning to TRBD2. Losses at the gene ends were 3 bases for V and 7 bases for J; bases not matched to a gene: 18. The CDR3 has 18 residues. Germline values: CDR1 SGHTA, CDR2 FQGNSA.

In its sample, this clonotype was seen a few times. The V and J genes are TRBV10-2 and TRBJ2-2; 12 bases are a match to TRBD2. This CDR3 is 15 amino acids long. The germline gives CDR1 WSHSY, CDR2 SAAADI. V lost 6 bases, J lost 1 base, and 0 bases stayed unmatched. The CDR3 sequence: CASRGLAGNTGELFF. CDR3 DNA: TGCGCCAGCAGGGGACTAGCGGGGAACACCGGGGAGCTGTTTTTT.

V gene TRBV7-2 combines with J gene TRBJ2-3; D is perhaps TRBD1 (6 bases). The better agreement between TRBJ2-5 and the DNA end casts doubt on the J call. Germline-derived CDR1 and CDR2 are SGHTA and FQGNSA. This CDR3 comprises 18 residues. CDR3 loop: CASSRTGLAGRHPDTQYF. Here the CDR3 DNA reads TGTGCCAGCAGCCGAACAGGGCTCGCGGGCCGCCACCCAGATACCCAGTACTTC.

The rearrangement uses TRBV6-1 and TRBJ2-5; D uncertain. The DNA end lines up better with TRBJ2-7; the J call may be wrong. The germline CDR1 and CDR2 sequences are MNHNS and SASEGT. CDR3 length: 13 amino acids. The CDR3 sequence is CASSEIRKDEQYF. CDR3 nucleotide sequence: TGTGCCAGCAGTGAAATTCGGAAGGACGAGCAGTACTTC.

The chain is built from TRBV6-5 and TRBJ2-1, with D perhaps TRBD1 (5 bases). The tail of the sequence fits TRBJ2-7 better, so the J call may be wrong. This CDR3 is built from 14 residues. CDR1 and CDR2 (germline): MNHEY, SVGAGI. This CDR3 is CASSLTESSYEQYF. The CDR3 DNA reads TGTGCCAGCAGTTTGACAGAGAGCTCCTACGAGCAGTACTTC.

Concerning this clonotype: An end of the junction differs from the germline gene, which may be a read error. The chain uses TRBV6-5 and TRBJ2-3; D perhaps matches TRBD1 (6 bases). The CDR3 has 15 amino acids. Germline V CDR1 and CDR2: MNHEY, SVGAGI. In DNA form, the CDR3 reads TGTGCCAACAGTCACAGGGAAGGGCACACAGATACGCAGTATTTT. As protein: CANSHREGHTDTQYF.

By its share, this clonotype is medium-sized. A much larger clone lies one base from this, so it may be a read error. The chain is built from TRBV6-1 and TRBJ2-1; TRBD1 might be the D (6 bases). The J call may be incorrect, as the DNA end agrees better with TRBJ2-7. CDR3 length: 13 amino acids. From germline, CDR1 is MNHNS and CDR2 SASEGT. CDR3 protein: CASSEGTVNEQYF. Written as DNA, the CDR3 is TGTGCCAGCAGTGAAGGGACAGTTAATGAGCAGTACTTC.

At least ten counts were recorded for this clonotype. The chain recombines TRBV6-5 with TRBJ1-1; D perhaps matches TRBD1 (5 bases). V dropped 0 bases and J dropped 4 bases, with 12 bases sitting between them. The V gene's germline CDR1 is MNHEY and CDR2 SVGAGI. The CDR3 covers 15 residues. The CDR3, as DNA: TGTGCCAGCAGTTACTCGAACGGAGGGGCCACTGAAGCTTTCTTT. It codes for CASSYSNGGATEAFF.

This clonotype was counted ten times or more. V is TRBV7-2 and J is TRBJ2-2; a possible D gene is TRBD2 (7 bases). CDR3 length: 16 residues. The ends were cut back, 2 bases at V and 5 bases at J, with 15 bases in the middle. Germline lookup yields CDR1 SGHTA and CDR2 FQGNSA. The CDR3 region is CASSLQAGGRTGELFF. The CDR3 coding sequence is TGTGCCAGCAGCTTACAGGCCGGGGGGCGGACCGGGGAGCTGTTTTTT.

This clonotype was picked up many times. The chain links TRBV10-1 to TRBJ2-1; D may be TRBD1 (6 bases). Matching the DNA end better, TRBJ2-7 makes the J call doubtful. This CDR3 comprises 11 residues. CDR1 is WNHNN, CDR2 SYGVQD, per germline (reference sequence). Written as DNA, the CDR3 is TGCGCCAGCAGCACAGGGAACGAGCAGTACTTC. As protein: CASSTGNEQYF.

V usage is TRBV6-1 and J usage is TRBJ2-1, with 10 nucleotides matching TRBD1. The J call may be wrong; the DNA end is better matched by TRBJ2-7. CDR3 size: 14 residues. The germline gives CDR1 MNHNS, CDR2 SASEGT. CDR3 coding DNA: TGTGCCAGCAGTCCCGGGACAGGGGACTACGAGCAGTACTTC. It translates to CASSPGTGDYEQYF.

Sample share makes this clonotype medium-sized (0.01 to 0.1%). The chain combines TRBV10-2 with TRBJ2-6; D ambiguous. This CDR3 is 16 amino acids long. Trimming stripped 5 bases from V and 4 bases from J, with 15 bases between. Germline V CDR1 and CDR2: WSHSY, SAAADI. DNA for the CDR3: TGCGCCAGCAGTCCGGTCAGTAGGTCGGGGGCCAACGTCCTGACTTTC. Protein product: CASSPVSRSGANVLTF.

This clonotype turned up a few times. The gene calls are TRBV10-2 and TRBJ2-1; 10 positions match TRBD2. This CDR3 comprises 17 residues. From germline, CDR1 is WSHSY and CDR2 SAAADI. V lost 3 bases to trimming and J lost 0 bases; unmatched junction nucleotides: 5. This chain's CDR3 is CASSETSSGSSYNEQFF. CDR3 bases: TGCGCCAGCAGTGAAACGTCTAGCGGGAGCTCCTACAATGAGCAGTTCTTC.

The rearrangement joins TRBV5-1 to TRBJ2-3; tentatively, D is TRBD1 (6 bases). The J call may be mistaken, given a closer DNA end match to TRBJ2-5. This CDR3 spans 14 amino acids. Per the germline V gene, CDR1 is SGHRS and CDR2 is YFSETQ. The chain's CDR3 is CASSGGTSDETQYF. In nucleotides, the CDR3 is TGCGCCAGCAGCGGGGGCACGTCGGACGAGACCCAGTACTTC.

This clonotype has only a few counts. The V gene is TRBV6-1, the J gene TRBJ1-1; D unresolved. V dropped 5 bases and J dropped 0 bases, with 10 bases sitting between them. The CDR3 length is 14 residues. CDR1 MNHNS and CDR2 SASEGT come from the germline V gene. CDR3 sequence (DNA): TGTGCCAGCAGTAGAATACAAATGAACACTGAAGCTTTCTTT. Encoded protein: CASSRIQMNTEAFF.

J is TRBJ1-6 and V is TRBV6-1, with 8 bases fitting TRBD1. Germline CDR1 reads MNHNS; CDR2 reads SASEGT. Trimming took 6 bases from V and 15 from J; bases not matched to a gene: 7. This CDR3 contains 12 residues. CDR3 loop: CASRGQASHLHF. CDR3 DNA: TGTGCCAGCAGGGGACAGGCATCTCACCTCCACTTT.

V usage is TRBV10-2 and J usage is TRBJ2-6; 8 nucleotides agree with TRBD2. V shed 0 bases and J 0 bases; nucleotides not matched to a gene: 7. Looked up from germline, CDR1 is WSHSY and CDR2 is SAAADI. The CDR3 loop spans 19 amino acids. The CDR3 sequence is CASSESLLRGGSGANVLTF. The CDR3 DNA follows: TGCGCCAGCAGTGAGTCCCTCTTACGGGGGGGCTCTGGGGCCAACGTCCTGACTTTC.

This chain joins TRBV27 and TRBJ2-3, with D unresolved. Germline values: CDR1 MNHEY, CDR2 SMNVEV (reference sequence). The CDR3 length is 17 residues. Deletions cut 5 bases from V and 0 bases from J, with 18 bases between. CDR3 sequence (DNA): TGTGCCAGCAGTCCCTGGCTGGGCCGAGGCAGCACAGATACGCAGTATTTT. Its translation is CASSPWLGRGSTDTQYF.

The chain joins TRBV6-1 to TRBJ2-5, with 7 bases aligning to TRBD2. V was clipped by 4 bases and J by 1 base; unmatched bases: 3. The germline V gene encodes CDR1 MNHNS and CDR2 SASEGT. There are 14 residues in the CDR3. The CDR3 sequence is CASSGTSAQETQYF. The DNA for the CDR3 is TGTGCCAGCAGTGGTACTAGCGCCCAAGAGACCCAGTACTTC.